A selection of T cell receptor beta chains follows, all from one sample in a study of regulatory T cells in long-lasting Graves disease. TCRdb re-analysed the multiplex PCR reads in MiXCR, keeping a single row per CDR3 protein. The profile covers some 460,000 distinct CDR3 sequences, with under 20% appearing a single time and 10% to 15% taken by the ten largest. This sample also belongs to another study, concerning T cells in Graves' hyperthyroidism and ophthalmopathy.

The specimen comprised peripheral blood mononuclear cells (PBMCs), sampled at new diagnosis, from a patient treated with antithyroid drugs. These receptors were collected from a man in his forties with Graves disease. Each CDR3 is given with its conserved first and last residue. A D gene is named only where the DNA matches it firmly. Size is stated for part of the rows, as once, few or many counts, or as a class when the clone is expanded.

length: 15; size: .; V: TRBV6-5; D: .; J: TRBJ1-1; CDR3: CASSYDMGVNTEAFF; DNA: TGTGCCAGCAGTTACGATATGGGGGTGAACACTGAAGCTTTCTTT
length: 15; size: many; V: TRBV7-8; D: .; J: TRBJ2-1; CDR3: CASSLGAQRYNEQFF; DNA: TGTGCCAGCAGCTTAGGGGCGCAAAGGTACAATGAGCAGTTCTTC
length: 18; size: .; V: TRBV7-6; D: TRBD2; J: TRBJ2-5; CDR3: CASSSLAGGFKGQETQYF; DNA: TGTGCCAGCAGCTCACTAGCGGGAGGATTTAAAGGGCAAGAGACCCAGTACTTC
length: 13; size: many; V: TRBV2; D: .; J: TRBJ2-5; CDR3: CASSLSGQETQYF; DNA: TGTGCCAGCAGCCTTAGCGGCCAAGAGACCCAGTACTTC
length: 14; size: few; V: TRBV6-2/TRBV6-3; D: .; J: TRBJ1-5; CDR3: CASSSLDSNQPQHF; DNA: TGTGCCAGCAGTTCGTTGGATAGCAATCAGCCCCAGCATTTT
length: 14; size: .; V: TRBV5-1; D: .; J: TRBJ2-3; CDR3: CASSLPYRVDTQYF; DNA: TGCGCCAGCAGCTTGCCCTATCGAGTGGATACGCAGTATTTT
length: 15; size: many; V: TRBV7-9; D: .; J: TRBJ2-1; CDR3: CASSFLQGSRNEQFF; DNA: TGTGCCAGCAGCTTTCTTCAGGGGTCGCGCAATGAGCAGTTCTTC
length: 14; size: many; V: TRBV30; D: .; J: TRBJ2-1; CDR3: CAWNKGRSYNEQFF; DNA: TGTGCCTGGAATAAGGGTCGATCCTACAATGAGCAGTTCTTC
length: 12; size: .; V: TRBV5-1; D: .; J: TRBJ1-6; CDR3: CASSLDDSPLHF; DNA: TGCGCCAGCAGCTTGGACGATTCACCCCTCCACTTT
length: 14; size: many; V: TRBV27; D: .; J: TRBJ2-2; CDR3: CASSFLAVTGELFF; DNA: TGTGCCAGCAGTTTTCTAGCAGTCACCGGGGAGCTGTTTTTT
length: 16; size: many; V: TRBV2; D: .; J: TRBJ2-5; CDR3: CASSEAEDGLKETQYF; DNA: TGTGCCAGCAGTGAGGCGGAGGACGGACTAAAAGAGACCCAGTACTTC
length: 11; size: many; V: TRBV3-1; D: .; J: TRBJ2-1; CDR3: CASQSHNGQFF; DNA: TGTGCCAGCCAAAGTCACAATGGGCAGTTCTTC
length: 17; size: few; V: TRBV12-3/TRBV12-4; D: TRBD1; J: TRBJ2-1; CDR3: CASSLGPGQVTNNEQFF; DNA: TGTGCCAGCAGTTTGGGACCGGGACAGGTTACAAACAATGAGCAGTTCTTC
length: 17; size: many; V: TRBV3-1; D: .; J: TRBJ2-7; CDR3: CASSQDRSGIRSWEQYF; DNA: TGTGCCAGCAGCCAAGATAGGTCGGGGATTCGTAGTTGGGAGCAGTACTTC
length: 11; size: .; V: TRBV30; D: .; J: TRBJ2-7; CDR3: CAWRKGREQYF; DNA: TGTGCCTGGAGGAAGGGCAGGGAGCAGTACTTC
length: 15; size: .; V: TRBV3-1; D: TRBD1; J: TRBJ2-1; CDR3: CASSQETDRGNEQFF; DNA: TGTGCCAGCAGCCAAGAGACGGACAGGGGCAATGAGCAGTTCTTC
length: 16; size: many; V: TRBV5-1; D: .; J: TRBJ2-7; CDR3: CASSLGGDSFVYEQYF; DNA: TGCGCCAGCAGCTTGGGGGGGGACAGCTTCGTCTACGAGCAGTACTTC
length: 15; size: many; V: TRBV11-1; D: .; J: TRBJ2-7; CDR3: CASSLRPGSSYEQYF; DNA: TGTGCCAGCAGCTTACGGCCAGGGAGCTCCTACGAGCAGTACTTC
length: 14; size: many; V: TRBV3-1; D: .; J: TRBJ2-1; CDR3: CASSQVPAVSEQFF; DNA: TGTGCCAGCAGCCAAGTCCCTGCGGTTAGTGAGCAGTTCTTC
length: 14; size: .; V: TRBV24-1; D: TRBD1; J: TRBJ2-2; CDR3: CATSDRTGGGELFF; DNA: TGTGCCACCAGTGATCGTACAGGGGGCGGGGAGCTGTTTTTT
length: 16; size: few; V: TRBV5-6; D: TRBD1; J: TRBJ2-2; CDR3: CASSDYRGANTGELFF; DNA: TGTGCCAGCAGCGACTACAGGGGCGCGAACACCGGGGAGCTGTTTTTT
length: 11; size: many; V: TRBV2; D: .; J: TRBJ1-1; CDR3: CARRVNTEAFF; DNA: TGTGCCAGACGAGTGAACACTGAAGCTTTCTTT
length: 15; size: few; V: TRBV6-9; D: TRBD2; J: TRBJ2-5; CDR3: CAGSYVSGRGETQYF; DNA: TGTGCCGGCAGTTACGTGAGCGGGAGAGGCGAGACCCAGTACTTC
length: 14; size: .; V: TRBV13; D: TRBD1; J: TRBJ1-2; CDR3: CASSSDRGLDGYTF; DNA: TGTGCCAGCAGCTCCGACAGGGGGCTGGATGGCTACACCTTC
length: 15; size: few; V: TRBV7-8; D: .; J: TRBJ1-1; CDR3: CASSSRDTKNTEAFF; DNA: TGTGCCAGCAGCTCCCGGGACACCAAGAACACTGAAGCTTTCTTT
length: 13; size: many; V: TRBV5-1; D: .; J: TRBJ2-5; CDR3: CASSRDGKETQYF; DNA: TGCGCCAGCAGTCGGGACGGCAAAGAGACCCAGTACTTC
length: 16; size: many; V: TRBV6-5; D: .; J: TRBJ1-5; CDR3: CASSYLGGLSNQPQHF; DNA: TGTGCCAGCAGCTACCTTGGGGGGTTGAGCAATCAGCCCCAGCATTTT
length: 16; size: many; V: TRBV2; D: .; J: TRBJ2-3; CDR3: CASRDQGRASTDTQYF; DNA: TGTGCCAGCAGAGACCAAGGCAGGGCTAGCACAGATACGCAGTATTTT
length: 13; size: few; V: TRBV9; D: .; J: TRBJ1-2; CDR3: CASTPGPNYGYTF; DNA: TGTGCCAGCACCCCCGGACCGAACTATGGCTACACCTTC
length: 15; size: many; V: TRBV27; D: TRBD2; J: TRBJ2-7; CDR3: CASSLSLGRGLEQYF; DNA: TGTGCCAGCAGTTTATCTCTCGGGAGGGGGTTGGAGCAGTACTTC
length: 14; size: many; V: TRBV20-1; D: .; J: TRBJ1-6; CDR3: CSARVGTGQSPLHF; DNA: TGCAGTGCTAGAGTTGGGACGGGCCAATCACCCCTCCACTTT
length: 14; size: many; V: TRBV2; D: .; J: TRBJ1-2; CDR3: CASWAVELNYGYTF; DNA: TGTGCCAGTTGGGCCGTTGAATTGAACTATGGCTACACCTTC
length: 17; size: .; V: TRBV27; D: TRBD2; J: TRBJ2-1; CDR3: CASSFKLSGSQVNEQFF; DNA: TGTGCCAGCAGTTTCAAACTTAGCGGGAGTCAAGTAAATGAGCAGTTCTTC
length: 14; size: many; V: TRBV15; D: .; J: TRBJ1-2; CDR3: CATSRDLQYYGYTF; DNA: TGTGCCACCAGCAGAGATTTACAGTACTATGGCTACACCTTC
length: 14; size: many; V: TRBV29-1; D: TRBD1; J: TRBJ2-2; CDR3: CSVQRDRDTGELFF; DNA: TGCAGCGTGCAAAGGGACAGAGACACCGGGGAGCTGTTTTTT
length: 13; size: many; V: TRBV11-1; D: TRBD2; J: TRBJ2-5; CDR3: CASSILAAETQYF; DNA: TGTGCCAGCAGCATACTAGCGGCAGAGACCCAGTACTTC
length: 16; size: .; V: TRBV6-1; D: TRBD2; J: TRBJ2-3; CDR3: CASSEGVAGRTDTQYF; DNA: TGTGCCAGCAGTGAAGGGGTAGCGGGGCGCACAGATACGCAGTATTTT
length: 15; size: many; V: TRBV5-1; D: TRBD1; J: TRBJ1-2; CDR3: CASSPAAGQGYGYTF; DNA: TGCGCCAGCAGCCCCGCCGCGGGACAGGGCTATGGCTACACCTTC
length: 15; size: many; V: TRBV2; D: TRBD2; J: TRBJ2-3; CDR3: CASRRAGGSTDTQYF; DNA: TGTGCCAGCAGGAGAGCGGGAGGGAGCACAGATACGCAGTATTTT
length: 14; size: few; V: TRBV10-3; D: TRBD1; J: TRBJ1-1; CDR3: CAISPTGARTEAFF; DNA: TGTGCCATCAGCCCGACAGGGGCCCGGACTGAAGCTTTCTTT
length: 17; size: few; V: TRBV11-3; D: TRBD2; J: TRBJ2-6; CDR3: CASSLGGRASGANVLTF; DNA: TGTGCCAGCAGCTTAGGTGGGAGGGCCTCTGGGGCCAACGTCCTGACTTTC
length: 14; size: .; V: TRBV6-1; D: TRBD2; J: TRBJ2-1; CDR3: CASSQLAGADEQFF; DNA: TGTGCCAGCAGCCAACTAGCGGGAGCCGATGAGCAGTTCTTC
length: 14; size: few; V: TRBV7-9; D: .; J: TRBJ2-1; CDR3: CASSARLGVAEQFF; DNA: TGTGCCAGCAGCGCAAGATTAGGGGTGGCTGAGCAGTTCTTC
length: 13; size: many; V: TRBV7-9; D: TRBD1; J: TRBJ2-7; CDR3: CASSSGTGEEQYF; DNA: TGTGCCAGCAGCTCCGGGACAGGGGAAGAGCAGTACTTC
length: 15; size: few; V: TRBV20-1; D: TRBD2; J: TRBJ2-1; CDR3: CSARVTSGRRRGQFF; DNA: TGCAGTGCTAGAGTAACTAGCGGGAGGCGCCGTGGGCAGTTCTTC
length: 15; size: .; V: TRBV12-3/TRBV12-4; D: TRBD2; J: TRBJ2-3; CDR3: CASGVAGLTTDTQYF; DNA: TGTGCCAGCGGGGTAGCGGGGCTTACAACAGATACGCAGTATTTT